This TCR beta chain was recorded in a study of T cell changes during pregnancy in multiple sclerosis. The CDR3 totals 14 residues. CDR1 is SGHRS, CDR2 YFSETQ, per germline. Losses at the gene ends were 1 base for V and 8 bases for J; bases not matched to a gene: 3. Generated by immunoSEQ multiplex PCR, the TCRdb table keeps only in-frame clones and is missing some. The table includes about 59,000 clones, approximately 90% detected once. This sequence originates from a female donor in good health, enrolled as a control in a pregnancy study. The V and J genes are TRBV5-1 and TRBJ2-6; 7 bases fit TRBD1. The input for sequencing was peripheral blood, taken in the second trimester of pregnancy. CDR3 in amino acids: CASSLTGETNVLTF. CDR3 bases: TGCGCCAGCAGCTTGACAGGGGAGACCAACGTCCTGACTTTC.